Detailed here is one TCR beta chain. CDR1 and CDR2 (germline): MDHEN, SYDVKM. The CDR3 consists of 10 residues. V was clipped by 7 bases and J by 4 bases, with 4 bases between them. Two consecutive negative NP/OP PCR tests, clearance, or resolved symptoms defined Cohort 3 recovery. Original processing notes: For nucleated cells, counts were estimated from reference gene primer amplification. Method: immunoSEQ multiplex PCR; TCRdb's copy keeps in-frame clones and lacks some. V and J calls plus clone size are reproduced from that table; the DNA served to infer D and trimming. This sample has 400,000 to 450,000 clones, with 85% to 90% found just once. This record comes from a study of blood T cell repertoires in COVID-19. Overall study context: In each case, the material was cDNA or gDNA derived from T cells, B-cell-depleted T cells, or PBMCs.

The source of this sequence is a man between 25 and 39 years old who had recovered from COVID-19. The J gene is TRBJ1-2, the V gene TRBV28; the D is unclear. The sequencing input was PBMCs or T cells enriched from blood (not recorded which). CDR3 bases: TGTGCCAGCAAACTCTATGGCTACACCTTC. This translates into CASKLYGYTF.